This entry is about one TCR beta chain. Its antigen is undetermined. Germline V CDR1 and CDR2: SGHNT, YENEEA. The CDR3 sequence is 12 residues long. Trimming removed 3 bases from V and 7 bases from J; junction bases left unmatched: 2. Primers: 60 Vbeta forward and 13 Jbeta reverse. Profiled with immunoSEQ multiplex PCR; TCRdb holds only in-frame clones, not every one. With 68,000 or so clones in the sample, the ten largest clones hold 7.5% to 8%. Healthy donors of bone marrow made up the group. The data were obtained in a study of cytomegalovirus exposure and HLA in healthy donors. Study results and caveats: On later analysis, the bulk of CMV-associated TCR beta chains appeared to be HLA-restricted. DRB1 had the most TCR associations and HLA-C the fewest, a later analysis found, with rates varying by HLA locus.

This rearrangement joins TRBV11-3 to TRBJ1-1, with 7 positions matching TRBD1. The sequenced sample was PBMCs. The clonotype comes from a female donor in good health and CMV-seropositive. The CDR3: CASSLQGDEAFF. In DNA, the CDR3 is TGTGCCAGCAGCTTGCAGGGGGATGAAGCTTTCTTT.